Here is one T cell receptor (beta chain) with its context. This record comes from a study of identical twins. One entry per CDR3 protein results from TCRdb running MiXCR on the 5' RACE reads. This sample has under 300,000 distinct CDR3 sequences, with 5.5% to 7.5% found just once. This CDR3 has 17 residues. Germline CDR1 is SEHNR and CDR2 is FQNEAQ (reference sequence). After removal of 4 bases from V and 2 bases from J, the junction contained 7 bases not matched to a gene. These data are also associated with another study on T cells expressing NK-cell markers. From that second work: In sorted CD3+CD56+NKG2C+, CD3+CD56+NKG2C- and CD3+CD56-NKG2C+ T cells, TCR beta repertoires were obtained. Dominant NKG2C+ clonotypes were found to form about 1.0-8% of CD8+ T cells in 5 or 6 donors. Whether the expanded NKG2C+ T cell clones recognized HCMV remained unclear.

The rearrangement links TRBV7-9 to TRBJ2-1; TRBD2 aligns across 11 bases. Sample: CD8+ T cells sorted from blood. This receptor was identified in a woman between 18 and 29 years old in good health. The CDR3 DNA reads TGTGCCAGCAGCTCCCCTGCTAGCGGGGGGCCCTACAATGAGCAGTTCTTC. Protein product: CASSSPASGGPYNEQFF.